The 15 T cell receptor beta chains listed next were all sequenced from one sample in a study of T cells in Graves' hyperthyroidism and ophthalmopathy. RNA transcripts gave rise to amplified TCR beta CDR3 regions. When the TCR CDR3 underwent first-round RT-PCR, the HTBI primer set was used. MiXCR was run by TCRdb on the multiplex PCR reads, yielding one entry per CDR3 protein. The table records nearly 600,000 distinct CDR3 sequences, about 14% of them present only once. The specimen sequenced was blood. These receptor sequences come from a woman younger than 35 with Graves' ophthalmopathy.

This clonotype showed up many times. V is TRBV28 and J is TRBJ2-1; D is unclear. The CDR3 runs to 14 residues. Germline V gene data show CDR1 as MDHEN and CDR2 as SYDVKM. V was pared by 5 bases and J by 0 bases, with 8 bases between. The CDR3 DNA sequence: TGTGCCAGCAGTACCCTGAGCTCCTACAATGAGCAGTTCTTC. Amino acid sequence: CASSTLSSYNEQFF. Filled out from reference TRBV28 and TRBJ2-1, the complete variable domain reads DVKVTQSSRYLVKRTGEKVFLECVQDMDHENMFWYRQDPGLGLRLIYFSYDVKMKEKGDIPEGYSVSREKKERFSLILESASTNQTSMYLCASSTLSSYNEQFFGPGTRLTVL.

V gene TRBV29-1 combines with J gene TRBJ2-7; 11 bases are a match to TRBD1. Germline V gene sequence: CDR1 SQVTM, CDR2 ANQGSEA. The CDR3 contains 14 residues. V lost 7 bases and J lost 5; bases outside the gene matches: 10. The CDR3 nucleotides are TGCAGCGCCGCACCGGGACAGGGGGTCAACGAGCAGTACTTC. This translates into CSAAPGQGVNEQYF.

This clonotype was observed many times. This sequence joins TRBV3-1 and TRBJ1-3; 9 bases are shared with TRBD1. CDR1 LGHDT and CDR2 YNNKEL come from the germline V gene (reference sequence). Germline trimming cut 0 bases from V and 0 bases from J; bases unmatched to any gene: 6. The CDR3 spans 18 residues. DNA for the CDR3: TGTGCCAGCAGCCAAGACCGGCGGGACAGGGACTCTGGAAACACCATATATTTT. Protein product: CASSQDRRDRDSGNTIYF.

This clonotype has a handful of counts. This sequence joins TRBV4-1 and TRBJ2-7; 8 nucleotides align to TRBD1. Trimming took 4 bases from V and 3 from J; bases not matched to a gene: 14. The CDR3 loop spans 17 amino acids. Germline V gene sequence: CDR1 MGHRA, CDR2 YSYEKL. The CDR3 spells CASSLLEVRTGIYEQYF. The DNA for the CDR3 is TGCGCCAGCAGCCTCCTAGAGGTTCGGACAGGGATCTACGAGCAGTACTTC.

This clonotype was found a few times. This may be a read error: a much more frequent sequence differs by one nucleotide. This rearrangement joins TRBV18 to TRBJ2-5; 7 bases are shared with TRBD1. Germline CDR1 is KGHSH and CDR2 is LQKENI. The CDR3 runs 15 residues. The CDR3 nucleotides read TGTGCCAGCTCACCAAGGGACAGCGTTCAAGAGGCCCAGTACTTC. Its protein product is CASSPRDSVQEAQYF.

The J gene is TRBJ2-2, the V gene TRBV14, with 8 bases matching TRBD2. The CDR3 has 18 residues. In germline, CDR1 is SGHDN, CDR2 FVKESK. Trimming cost V 1 base and J 4 bases; bases outside gene matches: 11. In DNA form, the CDR3 reads TGTGCCAGCAGCCAAGGGGTCTTAAGCGGGAGAGGCACCGGGGAGCTGTTTTTT. It codes for CASSQGVLSGRGTGELFF.

V usage is TRBV2 and J usage is TRBJ1-6; D is unresolved. Trimming left V 7 bases short and J 2 bases short, with 12 bases between. Germline V lookup: CDR1 SNHLY, CDR2 FYNNEI. This CDR3 region has 15 residues. CDR3 sequence: CASKDKGTYNSPLHF. The CDR3 DNA reads as TGTGCCAGCAAGGATAAGGGAACCTATAATTCACCCCTCCACTTT.

Remarks on this clonotype: A clone one base away is much larger, so this may be a read error. The rearrangement uses TRBV20-1 and TRBJ2-7; 12 nucleotides line up with TRBD2. The CDR3 length is 15 residues. CDR1 DFQATT and CDR2 SNEGSKA come from the germline V gene (reference sequence). Germline trimming cut 3 bases from V and 1 base from J; bases unmatched to any gene: 4. The CDR3 reads CSARGLAGYSYEQYF. CDR3 sequence (DNA): TGCAGTGCTAGGGGACTAGCGGGTTATTCCTACGAGCAGTACTTC.

This clonotype was seen repeatedly, ten times or more. This chain links TRBV5-1 with TRBJ2-1, with D uncertain. Trimming stripped 5 bases from V and 1 base from J, with 13 bases between. There are 15 residues in the CDR3. The V gene's germline CDR1 is SGHRS and CDR2 YFSETQ. The CDR3 protein is CASRLDGLSYNEQFF. The DNA for the CDR3 is TGCGCCAGCAGACTGGACGGATTATCCTACAATGAGCAGTTCTTC.

This clonotype was detected ten times or more. The chain is built from TRBV12-3 or TRBV12-4 and TRBJ2-7, with a weak D call TRBD2 (5 bases). V was pared by 6 bases and J by 2 bases, with 11 bases between. The CDR3 has 13 amino acids. CDR3 protein: CASRTAGTYEQYF. The CDR3 DNA reads TGTGCCAGCAGGACCGCGGGCACCTACGAGCAGTACTTC.

This clonotype was picked up many times. The chain uses TRBV18 and TRBJ2-7, with 7 bases that match TRBD2. This CDR3 has 14 amino acids. The junction had 11 bases not matched to a gene; V was cut back by 8 bases and J by 4 bases. Germline V gene sequence: CDR1 KGHSH, CDR2 LQKENI. The CDR3 region has the DNA TGTGCCAGCAGCCCCGGGCGGGGGTGGTACGAGCAGTACTTC. This encodes CASSPGRGWYEQYF.

A few counts support this clonotype. The chain is built from TRBV12-3 or TRBV12-4 and TRBJ1-3; 8 nucleotides align to TRBD1. The CDR3 has 14 amino acids. The V segment lost 7 bases and the J segment 3 bases; nucleotides outside the gene matches: 5. CDR3: CASTGTGLGNTIYF. CDR3 DNA: TGTGCCAGCACCGGGACAGGTCTTGGAAACACCATATATTTT.

This chain connects TRBV4-1 to TRBJ2-5; 15 bases fit TRBD2. J was trimmed by 2 bases and V by 1 base; bases with no gene match: 8. Per germline, CDR1 MGHRA and CDR2 YSYEKL. This CDR3 spans 19 amino acids. In DNA, the CDR3 is TGCGCCAGCAGCCAAGCCGGACTAGCGGGAGGGCCGTATCAAGAGACCCAGTACTTC. This sequence encodes CASSQAGLAGGPYQETQYF.

This clonotype appeared many times. The rearrangement joins TRBV7-9 to TRBJ2-7; TRBD1 matches at 9 bases. Germline V gene sequence: CDR1 SEHNR, CDR2 FQNEAQ (reference sequence). This CDR3 has 15 residues. Unmatched junction bases numbered 7, after V lost 4 bases and J lost 3 bases. The CDR3 loop reads CASSSWDRDDYEQYF. The CDR3 nucleotides read TGTGCCAGCAGCTCATGGGACAGGGATGACTACGAGCAGTACTTC.

This clonotype was seen many times. V and J are TRBV29-1 and TRBJ1-4; unclear D gene. V lost 7 bases and J 0 bases, leaving 12 bases between the germline ends. The CDR3 contains 14 residues. The germline gives CDR1 SQVTM, CDR2 ANQGSEA. Written as DNA, the CDR3 is TGCAGCGCACATCCCTTAGCAACTAATGAAAAACTGTTTTTT. Encoded protein: CSAHPLATNEKLFF.